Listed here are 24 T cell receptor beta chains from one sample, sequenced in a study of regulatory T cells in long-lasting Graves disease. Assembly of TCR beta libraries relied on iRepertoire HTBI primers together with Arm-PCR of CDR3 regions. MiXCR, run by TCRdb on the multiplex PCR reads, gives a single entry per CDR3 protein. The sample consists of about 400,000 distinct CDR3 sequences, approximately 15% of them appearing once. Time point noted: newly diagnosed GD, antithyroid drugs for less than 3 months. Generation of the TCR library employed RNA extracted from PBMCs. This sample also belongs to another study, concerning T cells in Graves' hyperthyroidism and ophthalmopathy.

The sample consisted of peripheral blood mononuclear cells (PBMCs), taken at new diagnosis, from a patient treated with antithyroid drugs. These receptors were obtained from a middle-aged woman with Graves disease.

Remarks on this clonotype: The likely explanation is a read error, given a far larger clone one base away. This chain's CDR3 is CASSPNPSGSQQKETQYF. The CDR3 DNA follows: TGTGCCAGCAGCCCCAACCCTAGCGGGAGTCAGCAAAAAGAGACCCAGTACTTC. J is TRBJ2-5 and V is TRBV7-2, with 10 bases identical to TRBD2. Unmatched junction bases numbered 15, after V lost 5 bases and J lost 3 bases. The CDR3 runs 18 residues. Germline-derived CDR1 and CDR2 are SGHTA and FQGNSA.

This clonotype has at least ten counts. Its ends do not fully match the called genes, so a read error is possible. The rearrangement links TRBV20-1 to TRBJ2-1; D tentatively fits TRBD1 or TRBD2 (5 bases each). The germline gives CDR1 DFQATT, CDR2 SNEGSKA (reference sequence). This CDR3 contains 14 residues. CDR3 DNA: TGCAGTGCGAGAGGGGACGGCGGAAGAGGTGAGCAGTTCTTC. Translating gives CSARGDGGRGEQFF.

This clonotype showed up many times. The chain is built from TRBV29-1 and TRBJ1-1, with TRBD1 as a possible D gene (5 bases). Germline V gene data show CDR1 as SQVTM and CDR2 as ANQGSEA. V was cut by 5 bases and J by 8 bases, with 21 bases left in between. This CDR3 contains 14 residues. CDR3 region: CSVSSDTASKEAFF. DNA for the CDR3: TGCAGCGTTTCCTCGGACACGGCGTCAAAAGAAGCTTTCTTT.

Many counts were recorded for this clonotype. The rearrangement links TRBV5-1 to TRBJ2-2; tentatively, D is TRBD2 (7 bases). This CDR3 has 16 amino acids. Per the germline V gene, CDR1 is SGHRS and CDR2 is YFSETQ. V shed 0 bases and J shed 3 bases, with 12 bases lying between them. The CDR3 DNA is TGCGCCAGCAGCTTGGAGGCGGGGGCCTACACCGGGGAGCTGTTTTTT. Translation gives CASSLEAGAYTGELFF. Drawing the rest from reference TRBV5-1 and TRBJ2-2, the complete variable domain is KAGVTQTPRYLIKTRGQQVTLSCSPISGHRSVSWYQQTPGQGLQFLFEYFSETQRNKGNFPGRFSGRQFSNSRSEMNVSTLELGDSALYLCASSLEAGAYTGELFFGEGSRLTVL.

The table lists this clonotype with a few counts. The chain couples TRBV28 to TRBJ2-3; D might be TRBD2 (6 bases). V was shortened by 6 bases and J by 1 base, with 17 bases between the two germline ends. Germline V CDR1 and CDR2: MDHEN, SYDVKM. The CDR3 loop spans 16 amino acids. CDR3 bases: TGTGCCAGCAGCCTCGGAGGGGCTTTTCGCACAGATACGCAGTATTTT. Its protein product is CASSLGGAFRTDTQYF. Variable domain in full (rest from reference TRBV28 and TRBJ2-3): DVKVTQSSRYLVKRTGEKVFLECVQDMDHENMFWYRQDPGLGLRLIYFSYDVKMKEKGDIPEGYSVSREKKERFSLILESASTNQTSMYLCASSLGGAFRTDTQYFGPGTRLTVL.

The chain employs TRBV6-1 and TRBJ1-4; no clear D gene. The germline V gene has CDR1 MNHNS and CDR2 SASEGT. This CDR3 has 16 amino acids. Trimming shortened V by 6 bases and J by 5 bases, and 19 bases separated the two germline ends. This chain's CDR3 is CASSGRPPYINEKLFF. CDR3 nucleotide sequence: TGTGCCAGCAGCGGACGGCCCCCTTACATAAATGAAAAACTGTTTTTT.

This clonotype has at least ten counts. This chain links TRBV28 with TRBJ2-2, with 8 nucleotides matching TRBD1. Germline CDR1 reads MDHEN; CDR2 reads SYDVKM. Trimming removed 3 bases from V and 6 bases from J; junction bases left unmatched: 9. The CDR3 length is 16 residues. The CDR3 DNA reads TGTGCCAGCAGTTTGAGTTCAGGGGGCGAGGCCGGGGAGCTGTTTTTT. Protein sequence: CASSLSSGGEAGELFF.

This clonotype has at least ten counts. The CDR3 loop reads CASSARTGNEQFF. The CDR3 nucleotides are TGTGCCAGCTCAGCCCGGACTGGGAATGAGCAGTTCTTC. This chain uses TRBV18 with TRBJ2-1, with D possibly TRBD2 on 5 matching bases. The CDR3 extends over 13 amino acids. The V end lost 5 bases, the J end lost 7 bases, and 12 bases lay between the germline ends. CDR1 KGHSH and CDR2 LQKENI come from the germline V gene.

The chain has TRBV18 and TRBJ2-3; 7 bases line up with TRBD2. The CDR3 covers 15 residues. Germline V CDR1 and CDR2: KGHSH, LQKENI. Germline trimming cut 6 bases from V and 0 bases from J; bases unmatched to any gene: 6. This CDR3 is CASSRGDYSTDTQYF. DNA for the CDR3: TGTGCCAGCTCCCGGGGGGACTATAGCACAGATACGCAGTATTTT.

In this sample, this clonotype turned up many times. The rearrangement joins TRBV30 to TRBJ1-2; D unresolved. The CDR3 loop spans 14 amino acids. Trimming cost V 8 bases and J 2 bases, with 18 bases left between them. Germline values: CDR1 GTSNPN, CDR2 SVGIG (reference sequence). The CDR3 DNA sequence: TGTGCCATAGGTCCACGGGGAAGGAACTATGGCTACACCTTC. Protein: CAIGPRGRNYGYTF. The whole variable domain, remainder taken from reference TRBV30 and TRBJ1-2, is SQTIHQWPATLVQPVGSPLSLECTVEGTSNPNLYWYRQAAGRGLQLLFYSVGIGQISSEVPQNLSASRPQDRQFILSSKKLLLSDSGFYLCAIGPRGRNYGYTFGSGTRLTVV.

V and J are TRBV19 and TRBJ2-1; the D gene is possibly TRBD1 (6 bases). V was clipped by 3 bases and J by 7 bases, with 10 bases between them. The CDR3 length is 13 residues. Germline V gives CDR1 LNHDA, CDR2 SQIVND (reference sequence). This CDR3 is CASSITGWNEQFF. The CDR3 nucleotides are TGTGCCAGTAGTATTACAGGGTGGAATGAGCAGTTCTTC.

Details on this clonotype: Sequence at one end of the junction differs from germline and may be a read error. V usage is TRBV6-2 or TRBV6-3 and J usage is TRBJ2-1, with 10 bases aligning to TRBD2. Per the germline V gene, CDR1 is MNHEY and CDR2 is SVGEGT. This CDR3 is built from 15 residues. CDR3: CASGYSSGRFNEQFF. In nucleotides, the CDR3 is TGTGCCAGCGGTTACTCTAGCGGGAGATTTAATGAGCAGTTCTTC.

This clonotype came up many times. CDR3 region: CSASGRDTQYF. CDR3 nucleotide sequence: TGCAGTGCTAGCGGGAGGGATACGCAGTATTTT. V gene TRBV20-1 combines with J gene TRBJ2-3, with 7 bases that match TRBD2. This CDR3 is 11 amino acids long. The ends lost 3 bases at V and 6 bases at J; junction bases unmatched: 0. The V gene's germline CDR1 is DFQATT and CDR2 SNEGSKA (reference sequence).

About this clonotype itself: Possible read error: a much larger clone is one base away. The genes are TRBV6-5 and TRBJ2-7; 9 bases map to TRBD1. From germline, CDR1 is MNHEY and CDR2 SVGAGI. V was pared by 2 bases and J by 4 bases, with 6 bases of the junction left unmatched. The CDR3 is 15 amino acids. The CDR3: CASSYPLDRGYEQYF. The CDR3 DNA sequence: TGTGCCAGCAGTTACCCACTGGACAGGGGTTACGAGCAGTACTTC.

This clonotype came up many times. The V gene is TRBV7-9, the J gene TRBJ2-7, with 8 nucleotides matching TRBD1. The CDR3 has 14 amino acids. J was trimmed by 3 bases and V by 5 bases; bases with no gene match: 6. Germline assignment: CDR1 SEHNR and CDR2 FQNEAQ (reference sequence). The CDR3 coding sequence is TGTGCCAGCAGCCAACAGGGGGGAAGCTACGAGCAGTACTTC. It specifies CASSQQGGSYEQYF.

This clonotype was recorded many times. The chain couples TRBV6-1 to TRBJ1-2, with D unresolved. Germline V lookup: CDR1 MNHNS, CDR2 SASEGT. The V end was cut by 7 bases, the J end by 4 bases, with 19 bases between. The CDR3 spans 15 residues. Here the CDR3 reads CASTQSGDLGYGYTF. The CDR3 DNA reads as TGTGCCAGCACCCAATCCGGGGATTTAGGCTATGGCTACACCTTC.

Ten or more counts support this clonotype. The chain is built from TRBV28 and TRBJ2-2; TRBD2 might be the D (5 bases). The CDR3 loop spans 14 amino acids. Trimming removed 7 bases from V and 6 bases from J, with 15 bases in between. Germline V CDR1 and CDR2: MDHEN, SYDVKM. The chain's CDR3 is CASKGWVSAGELFF. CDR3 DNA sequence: TGTGCCAGCAAAGGATGGGTTAGCGCCGGGGAGCTGTTTTTT. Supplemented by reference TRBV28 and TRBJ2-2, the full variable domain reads DVKVTQSSRYLVKRTGEKVFLECVQDMDHENMFWYRQDPGLGLRLIYFSYDVKMKEKGDIPEGYSVSREKKERFSLILESASTNQTSMYLCASKGWVSAGELFFGEGSRLTVL.

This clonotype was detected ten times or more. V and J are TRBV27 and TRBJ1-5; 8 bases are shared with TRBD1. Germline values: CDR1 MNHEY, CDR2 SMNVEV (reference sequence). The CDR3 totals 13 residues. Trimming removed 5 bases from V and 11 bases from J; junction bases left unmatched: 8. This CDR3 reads CASSPDQGAAQHF. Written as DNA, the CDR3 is TGTGCCAGCAGTCCTGACCAGGGGGCTGCCCAGCATTTT.

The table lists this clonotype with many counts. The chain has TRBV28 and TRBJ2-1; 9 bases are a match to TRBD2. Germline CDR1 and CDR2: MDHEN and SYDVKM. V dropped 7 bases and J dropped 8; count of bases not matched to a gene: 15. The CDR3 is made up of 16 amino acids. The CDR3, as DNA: TGTGCCAGCATCCCAGTGGGCGGGAGGGCCGTTGATGAGCAGTTCTTC. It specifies CASIPVGGRAVDEQFF.

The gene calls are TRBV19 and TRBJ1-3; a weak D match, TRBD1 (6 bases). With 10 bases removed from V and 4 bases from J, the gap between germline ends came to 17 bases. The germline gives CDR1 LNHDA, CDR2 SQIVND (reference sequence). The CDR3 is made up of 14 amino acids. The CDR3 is CATKPTGKGNTIYF. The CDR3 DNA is TGTGCCACCAAACCAACAGGGAAGGGAAACACCATATATTTT.

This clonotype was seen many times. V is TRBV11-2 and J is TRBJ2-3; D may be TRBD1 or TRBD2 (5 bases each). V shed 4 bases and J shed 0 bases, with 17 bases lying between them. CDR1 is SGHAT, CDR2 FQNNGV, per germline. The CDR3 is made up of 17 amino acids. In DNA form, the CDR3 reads TGTGCCAGCAGCTCACGTCAAGGGACGGGTAGCACAGATACGCAGTATTTT. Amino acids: CASSSRQGTGSTDTQYF.

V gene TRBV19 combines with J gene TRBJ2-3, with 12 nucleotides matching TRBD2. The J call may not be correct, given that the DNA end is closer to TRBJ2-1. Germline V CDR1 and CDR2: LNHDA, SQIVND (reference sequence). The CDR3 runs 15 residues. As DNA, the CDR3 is TGTGCCACCAATCGGGCTAGCGGGAGGGGGAATGAGCAGTTCTTC. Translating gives CATNRASGRGNEQFF.

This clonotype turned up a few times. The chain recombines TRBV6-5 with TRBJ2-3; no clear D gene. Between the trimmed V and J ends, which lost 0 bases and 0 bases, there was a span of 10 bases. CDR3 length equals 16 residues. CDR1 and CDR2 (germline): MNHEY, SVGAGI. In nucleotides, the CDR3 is TGTGCCAGCAGTTACTCCGACTCTTCTAGCACAGATACGCAGTATTTT. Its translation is CASSYSDSSSTDTQYF.

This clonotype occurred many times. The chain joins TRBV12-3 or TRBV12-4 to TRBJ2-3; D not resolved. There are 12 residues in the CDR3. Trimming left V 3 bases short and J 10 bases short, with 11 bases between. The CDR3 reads CASSFLGDAQYF. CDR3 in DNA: TGTGCCAGCAGTTTTTTGGGCGATGCGCAGTATTTT.